What follows are 14 T cell receptor beta chains derived from one specimen sequenced in a study of T cells in Graves' hyperthyroidism and ophthalmopathy. RNA transcripts provided the source from which TCR beta CDR3 regions were amplified. A first-round RT-PCR of the TCR CDR3 used the HTBI primer set. TCRdb ran MiXCR on the multiplex PCR reads and lists one entry per CDR3 protein. The sample lists 550,000 to 600,000 distinct CDR3 sequences, approximately 15% occurring once. What was sequenced was blood. The source of these receptors is a woman between 18 and 29 years old with Graves' ophthalmopathy.

This clonotype was seen ten or more times. The V call is TRBV11-3, the J call TRBJ2-4; no clear D gene. The V gene lost 6 bases and the J gene lost 9 bases, with 15 bases spanning the gap. This CDR3 has 13 residues. CDR1 and CDR2 (germline): SGHNT, YENEEA. The CDR3: CASRSPREGIQYF. Written as DNA, the CDR3 is TGTGCCAGCAGATCACCCAGAGAAGGCATTCAGTACTTC.

This clonotype was observed many times. V usage is TRBV19 and J usage is TRBJ2-1; 12 nucleotides line up with TRBD2. The CDR3 extends over 17 amino acids. Germline-derived CDR1 and CDR2 are LNHDA and SQIVND (reference sequence). Trimming cost V 1 base and J 7 bases; bases outside gene matches: 8. This chain's CDR3 is CASSIGPRLAGDNEQFF. The CDR3 nucleotides are TGTGCCAGTAGTATAGGGCCCCGACTAGCGGGAGATAATGAGCAGTTCTTC.

This clonotype was detected only a few times. The chain has TRBV4-2 and TRBJ1-3; possible D gene TRBD1, 5 bases. V was pared by 1 base and J by 4 bases, with 20 bases between. CDR1 and CDR2 (germline): LGHNA, YNFKEQ. The CDR3 contains 18 residues. The CDR3 is CASSQAVAGQGSGNTIYF. CDR3 coding DNA: TGTGCCAGCAGCCAAGCGGTAGCAGGGCAGGGATCCGGAAACACCATATATTTT.

This clonotype was seen ten or more times. The chain couples TRBV7-2 to TRBJ2-1; tentatively, D is TRBD1 (6 bases). CDR1 is SGHTA and CDR2 is FQGNSA in the germline V gene. V lost 4 bases and J 0 bases, leaving 13 bases between the germline ends. The CDR3 consists of 16 residues. The CDR3 region is CASSWTVPSSYNEQFF. The CDR3 DNA is TGTGCCAGCAGCTGGACAGTGCCGAGCTCCTACAATGAGCAGTTCTTC.

This clonotype was counted ten times or more. J is TRBJ2-3 and V is TRBV5-4, with D uncertain. V was shortened by 4 bases and J by 2 bases, with 8 bases between the two germline ends. The CDR3 length is 13 residues. Germline CDR1 is SGHNT and CDR2 is YYREEE (reference sequence). CDR3 sequence reads: CASSPFPTDTQYF. The CDR3 nucleotides read TGTGCCAGCAGCCCCTTCCCCACAGATACGCAGTATTTT.

At least ten counts were recorded for this clonotype. The chain is built from TRBV7-3 and TRBJ1-2, with D tentatively TRBD1 (6 bases). The CDR3 is made up of 17 amino acids. Trimming removed 5 bases at V and 4 bases at J, with 23 bases between. Germline-derived CDR1 and CDR2 are SGHTA and FQGTGA. CDR3 loop: CASSPQGSHLSFYGYTF. Written as DNA, the CDR3 is TGTGCCAGCAGCCCACAGGGAAGCCACCTTTCTTTCTATGGCTACACCTTC.

This clonotype was found a few times. This chain uses TRBV6-1 with TRBJ2-1; D unclear. Trimming took off 5 bases at V and 0 bases at J, with 11 bases between the two ends. CDR1 is MNHNS, CDR2 SASEGT, per germline. The CDR3 extends over 15 amino acids. The CDR3 spells CASSFTTASYNEQFF. CDR3 coding DNA: TGTGCCAGCAGTTTCACTACTGCCTCCTACAATGAGCAGTTCTTC.

This clonotype appeared many times. The chain employs TRBV6-2 or TRBV6-3 and TRBJ2-1; the D is unclear. V dropped 2 bases and J dropped 0 bases, with 8 bases sitting between them. The CDR3 totals 15 residues. Germline values: CDR1 MNHEY, CDR2 SVGEGT. The CDR3 here is CASSYRASSYNEQFF. As DNA, the CDR3 is TGTGCCAGCAGTTACCGGGCTAGCTCCTACAATGAGCAGTTCTTC.

This sequence joins TRBV19 and TRBJ2-7, with D perhaps TRBD2 (6 bases). The CDR3 covers 16 residues. Germline V gene lookup returns CDR1 LNHDA and CDR2 SQIVND (reference sequence). The V end lost 5 bases, the J end lost 0 bases, and 17 bases lay between the germline ends. In nucleotides, the CDR3 is TGTGCCAGTAGTCCGTTCGGGGGACCGAGCTCCTACGAGCAGTACTTC. Amino acid sequence: CASSPFGGPSSYEQYF. The full variable domain, in which reference TRBV19 and TRBJ2-7 provide the parts outside the CDR3, is DGGITQSPKYLFRKEGQNVTLSCEQNLNHDAMYWYRQDPGQGLRLIYYSQIVNDFQKGDIAEGYSVSREKKESFPLTVTSAQKNPTAFYLCASSPFGGPSSYEQYFGPGTRLTVT.

Ten or more counts support this clonotype. The chain couples TRBV12-3 or TRBV12-4 to TRBJ2-5; the D is unclear. Trimming pared 5 bases from V and 0 bases from J, leaving 10 bases between. The CDR3 has 14 amino acids. The CDR3 bases are TGTGCCAGCAGTCTACAGAGGTACCAAGAGACCCAGTACTTC. Its translation: CASSLQRYQETQYF.

There are many counts of this clonotype. The CDR3 spells CASSYSPPYEQYF. The CDR3 nucleotides are TGTGCCAGCAGTTACTCCCCTCCCTACGAGCAGTACTTC. The chain has TRBV6-5 and TRBJ2-7; D gene uncertain. V was trimmed by 0 bases and J by 2 bases, leaving 5 bases between them. CDR1 is MNHEY, CDR2 SVGAGI, per germline. CDR3 size: 13 residues.

This clonotype was observed at least ten times. The chain is built from TRBV4-3 and TRBJ2-1; TRBD2 is a possible D gene (6 bases). Trimming cost V 0 bases and J 5 bases, with 17 bases left between them. CDR1 LGHNA and CDR2 YSLEER come from the germline V gene. This CDR3 comprises 17 residues. CDR3 sequence: CASSQDIVGGVHNEQFF. The CDR3 nucleotides read TGCGCCAGCAGCCAAGATATCGTGGGAGGTGTCCACAATGAGCAGTTCTTC.

The rearrangement links TRBV18 to TRBJ2-3, with 7 bases matching TRBD2. This CDR3 has 16 residues. CDR1 and CDR2 (germline): KGHSH, LQKENI. V was clipped by 2 bases and J by 6 bases; unmatched bases: 11. CDR3 region: CASSPAGAGARDTQYF. CDR3 DNA: TGTGCCAGCTCACCAGCCGGGGCGGGAGCCAGGGATACGCAGTATTTT.

There are many counts of this clonotype. This chain uses TRBV6-1 with TRBJ1-1; unclear D gene. Germline V gene lookup returns CDR1 MNHNS and CDR2 SASEGT. Trimming took 8 bases from V and 0 from J, leaving 25 bases between them. The length of the CDR3 is 18 residues. The CDR3 DNA reads as TGTGCCAGCGGTCCCCGCTGGGTGCAGCCCCTAATGAACACTGAAGCTTTCTTT. It encodes CASGPRWVQPLMNTEAFF.